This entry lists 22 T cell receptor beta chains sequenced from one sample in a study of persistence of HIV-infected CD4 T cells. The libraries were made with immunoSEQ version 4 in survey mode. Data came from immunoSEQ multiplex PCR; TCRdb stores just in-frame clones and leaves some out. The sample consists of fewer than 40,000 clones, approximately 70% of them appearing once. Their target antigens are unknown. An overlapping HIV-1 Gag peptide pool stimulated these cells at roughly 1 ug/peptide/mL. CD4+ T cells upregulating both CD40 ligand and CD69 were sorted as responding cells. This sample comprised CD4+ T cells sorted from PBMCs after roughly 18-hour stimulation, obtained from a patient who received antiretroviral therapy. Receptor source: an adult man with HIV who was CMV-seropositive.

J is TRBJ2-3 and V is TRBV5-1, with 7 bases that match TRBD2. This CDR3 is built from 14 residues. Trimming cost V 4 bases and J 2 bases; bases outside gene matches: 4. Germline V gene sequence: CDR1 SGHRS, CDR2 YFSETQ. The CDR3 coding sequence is TGCGCCAGCAGCCCCGGGACTAACACAGATACGCAGTATTTT. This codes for CASSPGTNTDTQYF.

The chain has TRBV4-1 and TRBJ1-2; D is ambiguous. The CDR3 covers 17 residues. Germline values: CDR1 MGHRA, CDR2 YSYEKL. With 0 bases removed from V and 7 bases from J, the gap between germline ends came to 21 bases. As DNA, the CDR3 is TGCGCCAGCAGCCAAGATCAGAGCGTTTTTAGGGCGGGTGGCTACACCTTC. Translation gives CASSQDQSVFRAGGYTF.

The CDR3 sequence: CASSFPSAQEKLFF. As DNA, the CDR3 is TGTGCCAGCAGCTTCCCATCGGCACAGGAAAAACTGTTTTTT. This chain uses TRBV7-9 with TRBJ1-4, with unresolved D. V lost 3 bases and J 8 bases, leaving 13 bases between the germline ends. Germline CDR1 is SEHNR and CDR2 is FQNEAQ (reference sequence). The CDR3 is 14 residues long.

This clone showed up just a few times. CDR3 loop: CASSGAGGKGNEQFF. The CDR3 region has the DNA TGTGCCAGCTCGGGGGCGGGGGGCAAAGGAAATGAGCAGTTCTTC. This chain connects TRBV6-6 to TRBJ2-1; 8 bases are a match to TRBD2. The trim removed 8 bases at V and 7 bases at J, leaving 13 bases unmatched. Germline CDR1 is MNHNY and CDR2 is SVGAGI (reference sequence). This CDR3 comprises 15 residues.

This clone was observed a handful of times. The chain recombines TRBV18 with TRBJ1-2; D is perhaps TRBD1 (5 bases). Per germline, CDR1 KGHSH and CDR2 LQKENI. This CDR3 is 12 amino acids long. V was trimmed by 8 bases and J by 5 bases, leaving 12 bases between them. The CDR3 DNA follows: TGTGCCAGCACAGCCGGGGGGTATGGCTACACCTTC. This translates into CASTAGGYGYTF.

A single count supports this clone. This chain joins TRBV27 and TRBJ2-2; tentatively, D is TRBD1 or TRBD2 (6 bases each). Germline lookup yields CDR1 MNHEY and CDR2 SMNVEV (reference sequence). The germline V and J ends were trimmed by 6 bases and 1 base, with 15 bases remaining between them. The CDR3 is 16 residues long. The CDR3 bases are TGTGCCAGCAGAGCAGAGGGGGGCCTGAACACCGGGGAGCTGTTTTTT. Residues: CASRAEGGLNTGELFF.

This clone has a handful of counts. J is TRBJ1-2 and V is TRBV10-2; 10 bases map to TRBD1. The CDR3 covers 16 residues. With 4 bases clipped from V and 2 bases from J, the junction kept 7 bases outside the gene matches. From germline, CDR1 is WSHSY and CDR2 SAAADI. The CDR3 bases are TGCGCCAGCAGTGGGCTTGTGGACAGGGGGAACTATGGCTACACCTTC. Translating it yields CASSGLVDRGNYGYTF.

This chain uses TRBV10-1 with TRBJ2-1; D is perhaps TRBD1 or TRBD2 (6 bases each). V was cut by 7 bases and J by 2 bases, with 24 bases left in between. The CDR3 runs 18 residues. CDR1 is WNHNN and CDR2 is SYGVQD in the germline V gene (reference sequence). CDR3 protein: CASIGGTLISDAYNEQFF. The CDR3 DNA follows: TGCGCCAGCATCGGCGGGACACTTATTAGTGATGCCTACAATGAGCAGTTCTTC.

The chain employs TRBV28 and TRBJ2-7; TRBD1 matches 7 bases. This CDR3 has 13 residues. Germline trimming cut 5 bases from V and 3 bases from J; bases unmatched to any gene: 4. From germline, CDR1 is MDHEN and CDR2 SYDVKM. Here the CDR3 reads CASSEGAGYEQYF. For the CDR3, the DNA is TGTGCCAGCAGTGAGGGGGCGGGCTACGAGCAGTACTTC.

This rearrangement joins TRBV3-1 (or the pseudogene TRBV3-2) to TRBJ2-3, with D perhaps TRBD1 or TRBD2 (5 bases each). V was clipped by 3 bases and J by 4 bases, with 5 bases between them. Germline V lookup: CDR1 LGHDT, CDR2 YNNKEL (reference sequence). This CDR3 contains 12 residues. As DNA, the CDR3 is TGTGCCAGCAGCCAGGGACCAGATACGCAGTATTTT. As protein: CASSQGPDTQYF.

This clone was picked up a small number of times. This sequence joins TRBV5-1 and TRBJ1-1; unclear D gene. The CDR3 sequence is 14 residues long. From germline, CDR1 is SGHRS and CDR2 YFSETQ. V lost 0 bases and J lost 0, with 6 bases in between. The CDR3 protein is CASSLGLLNTEAFF. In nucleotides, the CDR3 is TGCGCCAGCAGCTTGGGGCTGTTGAACACTGAAGCTTTCTTT.

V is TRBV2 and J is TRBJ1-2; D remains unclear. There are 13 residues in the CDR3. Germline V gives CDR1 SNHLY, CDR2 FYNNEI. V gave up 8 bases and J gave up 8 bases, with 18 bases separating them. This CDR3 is CASEEVKKQGYTF. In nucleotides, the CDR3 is TGTGCCAGCGAGGAGGTCAAAAAACAGGGCTACACCTTC.

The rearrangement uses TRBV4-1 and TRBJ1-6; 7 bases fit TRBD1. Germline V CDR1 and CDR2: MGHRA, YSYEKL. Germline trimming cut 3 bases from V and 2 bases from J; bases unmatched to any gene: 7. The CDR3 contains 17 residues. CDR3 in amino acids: CASSHEQQGTYNSPLHF. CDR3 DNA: TGCGCCAGCAGCCACGAACAACAGGGGACCTATAATTCACCCCTCCACTTT.

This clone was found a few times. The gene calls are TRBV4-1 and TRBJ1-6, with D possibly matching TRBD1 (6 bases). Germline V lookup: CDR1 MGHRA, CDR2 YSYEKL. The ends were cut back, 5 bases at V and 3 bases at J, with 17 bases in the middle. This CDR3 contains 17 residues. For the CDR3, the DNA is TGCGCCAGCAGCGCAACGGACAGCAACTACTATAATTCACCCCTCCACTTT. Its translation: CASSATDSNYYNSPLHF.

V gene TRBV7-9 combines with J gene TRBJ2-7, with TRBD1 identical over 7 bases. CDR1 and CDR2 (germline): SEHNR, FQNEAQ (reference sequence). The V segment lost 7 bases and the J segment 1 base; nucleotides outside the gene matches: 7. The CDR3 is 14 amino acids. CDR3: CASTFRDSSYEQYF. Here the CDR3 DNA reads TGTGCCAGCACCTTCCGGGACAGTTCCTACGAGCAGTACTTC.

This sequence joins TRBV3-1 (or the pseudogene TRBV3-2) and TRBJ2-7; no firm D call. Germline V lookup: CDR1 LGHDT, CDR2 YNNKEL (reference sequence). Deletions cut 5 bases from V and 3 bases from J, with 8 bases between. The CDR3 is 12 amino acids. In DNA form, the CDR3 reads TGTGCCAGCAGCAATAGGCGCTACGAGCAGTACTTC. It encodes CASSNRRYEQYF.

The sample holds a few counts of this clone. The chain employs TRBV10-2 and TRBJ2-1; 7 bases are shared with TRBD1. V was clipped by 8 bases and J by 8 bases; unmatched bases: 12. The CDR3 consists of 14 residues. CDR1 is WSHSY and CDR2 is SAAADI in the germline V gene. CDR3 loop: CASRSLTGMDEQFF. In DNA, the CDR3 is TGCGCCAGCCGATCTTTGACAGGGATGGATGAGCAGTTCTTC.

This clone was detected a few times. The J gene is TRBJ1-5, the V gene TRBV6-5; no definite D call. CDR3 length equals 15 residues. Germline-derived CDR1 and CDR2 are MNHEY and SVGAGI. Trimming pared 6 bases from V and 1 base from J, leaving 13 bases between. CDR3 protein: CASSPDWTSNQPQHF. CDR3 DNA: TGTGCCAGCAGCCCCGACTGGACGAGCAATCAGCCCCAGCATTTT.

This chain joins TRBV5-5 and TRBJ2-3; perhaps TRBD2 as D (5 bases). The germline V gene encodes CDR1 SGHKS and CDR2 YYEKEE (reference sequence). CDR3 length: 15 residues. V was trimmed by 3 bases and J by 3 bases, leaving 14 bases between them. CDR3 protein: CASSSDSLSTDTQYF. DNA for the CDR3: TGTGCCAGCAGCTCGGACTCACTCTCTACAGATACGCAGTATTTT.

The CDR3 here is CASNSDRMNTEAFF. In DNA form, the CDR3 reads TGTGCCAGTAACTCCGACAGGATGAACACTGAAGCTTTCTTT. This chain connects TRBV19 to TRBJ1-1; a weak D match, TRBD1 (6 bases). Trimming left V 7 bases short and J 0 bases short, with 12 bases between. CDR1 is LNHDA and CDR2 is SQIVND in the germline V gene (reference sequence). CDR3 length equals 14 residues. The variable domain in full, completed from reference TRBV19 and TRBJ1-1, reads DGGITQSPKYLFRKEGQNVTLSCEQNLNHDAMYWYRQDPGQGLRLIYYSQIVNDFQKGDIAEGYSVSREKKESFPLTVTSAQKNPTAFYLCASNSDRMNTEAFFGQGTRLTVV.

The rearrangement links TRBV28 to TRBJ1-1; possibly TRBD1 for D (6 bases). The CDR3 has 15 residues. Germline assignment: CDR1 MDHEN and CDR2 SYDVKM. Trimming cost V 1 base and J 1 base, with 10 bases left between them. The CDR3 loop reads CASSLSNRANTEAFF. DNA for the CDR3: TGTGCCAGCAGTTTATCGAACAGGGCGAACACTGAAGCTTTCTTT.

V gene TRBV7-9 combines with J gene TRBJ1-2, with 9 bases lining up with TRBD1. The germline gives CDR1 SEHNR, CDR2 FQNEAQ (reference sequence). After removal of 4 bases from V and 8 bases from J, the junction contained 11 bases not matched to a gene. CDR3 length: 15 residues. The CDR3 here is CASSSATTGGGGYTF. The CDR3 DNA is TGTGCCAGCAGCTCGGCTACTACAGGGGGCGGGGGCTACACCTTC.